Shown below are 24 T cell receptor beta chains from a single sample sequenced in a study of T-cell reconstitution after alpha-beta-depleted transplantation in children. Preparation of the TCRbeta library involved a method that used unique molecular identifiers. TCRdb itself ran the PCR reads through MiXCR, one entry per CDR3 protein. The repertoire holds around 270,000 distinct CDR3 sequences, around 10% seen once, with around 7.5% in the top ten. Source: PBMCs, taken before TCRalphabeta/CD19-depleted stem cell transplant. The source of these receptors is a boy under three years old with acute myeloid leukemia, due to receive a stem cell transplant.

This clonotype was detected many times. The chain employs TRBV29-1 and TRBJ1-1; D is uncertain. The V gene lost 1 base and the J gene lost 4 bases, with 13 bases spanning the gap. Germline V gene lookup returns CDR1 SQVTM and CDR2 ANQGSEA. The CDR3 spans 14 residues. CDR3 sequence (DNA): TGCAGCGTTGAAGGTACCCCTTGGGGCACTGAAGCTTTCTTT. Amino acid sequence: CSVEGTPWGTEAFF.

This clonotype showed up just a few times. The gene calls are TRBV5-1 and TRBJ2-1; 10 bases agree with TRBD2. CDR3 length: 14 residues. Per the germline V gene, CDR1 is SGHRS and CDR2 is YFSETQ. The junction had 10 bases not matched to a gene; V was cut back by 8 bases and J by 8 bases. CDR3 protein: CASKWGLASDEQFF. The DNA for the CDR3 is TGCGCCAGTAAGTGGGGACTAGCGAGCGATGAGCAGTTCTTC.

This clonotype was seen repeatedly, ten times or more. The gene calls are TRBV7-2 and TRBJ2-1, with 9 bases aligning to TRBD2. This CDR3 comprises 16 residues. In germline, CDR1 is SGHTA, CDR2 FQGNSA. V lost 2 bases to trimming and J lost 12 bases; unmatched junction nucleotides: 14. CDR3: CASSLNPAGGYSGQFF. The DNA of the CDR3 is TGTGCCAGCAGCTTAAATCCAGCGGGAGGATATAGCGGGCAGTTCTTC.

This clonotype was detected many times. This chain connects TRBV5-5 to TRBJ2-2, with 9 nucleotides matching TRBD1. The CDR3 is 16 residues long. Per germline, CDR1 SGHKS and CDR2 YYEKEE (reference sequence). V dropped 4 bases and J dropped 1; count of bases not matched to a gene: 5. The CDR3 DNA follows: TGTGCCAGCAGCGACCCGACAGGGGGGAACACCGGGGAGCTGTTTTTT. This codes for CASSDPTGGNTGELFF.

This clonotype appeared many times. The chain recombines TRBV6-5 with TRBJ1-1; the match to TRBD1 covers 12 bases. The trim removed 7 bases at V and 5 bases at J, leaving 8 bases unmatched. Germline assignment: CDR1 MNHEY and CDR2 SVGAGI. The length of the CDR3 is 15 residues. The CDR3: CASTTGQGAGTEAFF. The CDR3 coding sequence is TGTGCCAGCACGACGGGACAGGGGGCCGGTACTGAAGCTTTCTTT.

This clonotype was observed many times. At one end, the junction sequence differs from germline, possibly due to a read error. The rearrangement uses TRBV11-2 and TRBJ2-5; D is ambiguous. CDR3 size: 15 residues. Germline lookup yields CDR1 SGHAT and CDR2 FQNNGV. The CDR3 region has the DNA TGTGCCAGCAGCTTCCTTCTAGGGTACCAGGAGACCCAGTACTTC. This codes for CASSFLLGYQETQYF.

This chain uses TRBV7-9 with TRBJ2-1; 12 nucleotides align to TRBD2. The CDR3 spans 16 residues. The junction had 3 bases not matched to a gene; V was cut back by 2 bases and J by 4 bases. Per germline, CDR1 SEHNR and CDR2 FQNEAQ (reference sequence). CDR3 nucleotide sequence: TGTGCCAGCAGCTTATGGACTAGCGGGGAGTACAATGAGCAGTTCTTC. Protein: CASSLWTSGEYNEQFF.

In its sample, this clonotype was seen many times. This sequence joins TRBV15 and TRBJ2-7; the match to TRBD2 covers 16 bases. CDR3 length equals 19 residues. The V gene's germline CDR1 is LNHNV and CDR2 YYDKDF (reference sequence). V shed 3 bases and J 2 bases; nucleotides not matched to a gene: 10. The CDR3 DNA is TGTGCCACCAGCAGGGCTCTCTCCGGGACTAGCGGGAGGGCCTACGAGCAGTACTTC. Encoded protein: CATSRALSGTSGRAYEQYF.

The CDR3 DNA reads as TGTGCCAGCAAAGAGACAGGGACCTACGAGCAGTACTTC. Amino acid sequence: CASKETGTYEQYF. The chain couples TRBV12-3 or TRBV12-4 to TRBJ2-7, with 7 positions matching TRBD1. Trimming cost V 7 bases and J 2 bases; bases outside gene matches: 5. The CDR3 sequence is 13 residues long.

The chain carries TRBV23-1 and TRBJ2-2; D is unresolved. TRBV23-1 is recorded as an ORF, its role being uncertain. V was clipped by 3 bases and J by 1 base, with 0 bases between them. CDR3 length equals 12 residues. Here the CDR3 reads CASSQNTGELFF. In DNA form, the CDR3 reads TGCGCCAGCAGTCAGAACACCGGGGAGCTGTTTTTT.

The rearrangement links TRBV12-5 to TRBJ2-1, with TRBD2 matching 10 bases. CDR1 and CDR2 from the germline V gene are LGHNT and FRNRAP. This CDR3 is 19 amino acids long. V shed 3 bases, J shed 3 bases, and the junction held 14 bases outside the gene matches. CDR3 sequence (DNA): TGTGCTAGTGGTTTTGTCACTCTAGCGGGAGTAGGGGGCTACAATGAGCAGTTCTTC. It encodes CASGFVTLAGVGGYNEQFF.

The table lists this clonotype with many counts. V usage is TRBV28 and J usage is TRBJ2-7; 13 nucleotides match TRBD2. Germline-derived CDR1 and CDR2 are MDHEN and SYDVKM. CDR3 length equals 15 residues. The V and J ends lost 5 bases and 4 bases, in that order; junction bases with no gene match: 5. CDR3 in amino acids: CASSILAGGPYEQYF. The CDR3 nucleotides read TGTGCCAGCAGTATACTAGCGGGAGGGCCTTACGAGCAGTACTTC. The variable domain in full, completed from reference TRBV28 and TRBJ2-7, reads DVKVTQSSRYLVKRTGEKVFLECVQDMDHENMFWYRQDPGLGLRLIYFSYDVKMKEKGDIPEGYSVSREKKERFSLILESASTNQTSMYLCASSILAGGPYEQYFGPGTRLTVT.

This clonotype was counted only a few times. This rearrangement joins TRBV4-2 to TRBJ2-5; D gene ambiguous. Germline values: CDR1 LGHNA, CDR2 YNFKEQ. V was cut by 0 bases and J by 1 base, with 15 bases left in between. CDR3 length equals 17 residues. CDR3 region: CASSQEVIASSQETQYF. CDR3 coding DNA: TGTGCCAGCAGCCAAGAGGTGATAGCCTCTTCCCAAGAGACCCAGTACTTC.

This clonotype was seen repeatedly, ten times or more. This sequence joins TRBV27 and TRBJ2-1; TRBD2 aligns across 10 bases. This CDR3 contains 14 residues. Trimming took 8 bases from V and 4 from J; bases not matched to a gene: 5. Germline V CDR1 and CDR2: MNHEY, SMNVEV (reference sequence). CDR3 sequence (DNA): TGTGCCAGCTCCGGGACTAGCGTTTACAATGAGCAGTTCTTC. Its protein product is CASSGTSVYNEQFF.

The chain links TRBV28 to TRBJ1-1, with D possibly matching TRBD1 (6 bases). This CDR3 is 16 amino acids long. V dropped 3 bases and J dropped 0 bases, with 14 bases sitting between them. Germline values: CDR1 MDHEN, CDR2 SYDVKM. The CDR3: CASSFRTEFMNTEAFF. CDR3 coding DNA: TGTGCCAGCAGTTTTAGGACAGAGTTCATGAACACTGAAGCTTTCTTT.

Many counts were recorded for this clonotype. V usage is TRBV12-5 and J usage is TRBJ1-1, with D possibly matching TRBD1 (6 bases). Germline CDR1 LGHNT, CDR2 FRNRAP. The CDR3 runs 11 residues. Trimming took off 6 bases at V and 4 bases at J, with 6 bases between the two ends. The CDR3 region has the DNA TGTGCTAGTGGACAGGGCACTGAAGCTTTCTTT. Protein sequence: CASGQGTEAFF.

This clonotype was observed a handful of times. The chain joins TRBV20-1 to TRBJ2-3; 14 positions match TRBD2. The CDR3 contains 14 residues. J lost 3 bases, V lost 5 bases, and 1 base had no gene match. Germline V gene sequence: CDR1 DFQATT, CDR2 SNEGSKA (reference sequence). Here the CDR3 reads CSAWTSGRTDTQYF. The CDR3 DNA sequence: TGCAGTGCTTGGACTAGCGGGAGGACAGATACGCAGTATTTT.

This sequence joins TRBV28 and TRBJ2-1; D is unresolved. Trimming took 8 bases from V and 2 from J, leaving 16 bases between them. The CDR3 extends over 15 amino acids. Germline assignment: CDR1 MDHEN and CDR2 SYDVKM. The CDR3 region has the DNA TGTGCCAGCGGCCCCGAACCGCGACCCTACAATGAGCAGTTCTTC. This translates into CASGPEPRPYNEQFF.

This clonotype was seen a few times. The rearrangement uses TRBV18 and TRBJ2-3; 7 bases are shared with TRBD2. After removal of 1 base from V and 0 bases from J, the junction contained 4 bases not matched to a gene. CDR1 is KGHSH, CDR2 LQKENI, per germline. The CDR3 is 16 amino acids. CDR3 DNA: TGTGCCAGCTCACCACTGGCTAGCGGAAGCACAGATACGCAGTATTTT. This encodes CASSPLASGSTDTQYF.

V gene TRBV10-3 combines with J gene TRBJ1-6; D is perhaps TRBD1 (5 bases). Germline V gene data show CDR1 as ENHRY and CDR2 as SYGVKD. Trimming left V 6 bases short and J 5 bases short, with 11 bases between. CDR3 length equals 14 residues. The CDR3 DNA reads TGTGCCATCAGGGTGGGACGAGATAATTCACCCCTCCACTTT. Protein: CAIRVGRDNSPLHF.

This clonotype was seen repeatedly, ten times or more. The V call is TRBV28, the J call TRBJ2-7; D unclear. CDR1 and CDR2 (germline): MDHEN, SYDVKM. Trimming cost V 6 bases and J 3 bases, with 18 bases left between them. CDR3 size: 15 residues. In DNA, the CDR3 is TGTGCCAGCAGGCCCGATCTGGACGGAAACTACGAGCAGTACTTC. Its translation: CASRPDLDGNYEQYF. Complete variable domain (other parts from reference TRBV28 and TRBJ2-7): DVKVTQSSRYLVKRTGEKVFLECVQDMDHENMFWYRQDPGLGLRLIYFSYDVKMKEKGDIPEGYSVSREKKERFSLILESASTNQTSMYLCASRPDLDGNYEQYFGPGTRLTVT.

Ten or more counts support this clonotype. The chain couples TRBV7-3 to TRBJ1-6; 7 bases line up with TRBD1. V lost 8 bases, J lost 8 bases, and 9 bases stayed unmatched. The germline CDR1 and CDR2 sequences are SGHTA and FQGTGA. This CDR3 is 14 amino acids long. The CDR3 DNA follows: TGTGCCAGCGCCATATGGGACAGTTATTCACCCCTCCACTTT. It yields the protein CASAIWDSYSPLHF.

V usage is TRBV7-2 and J usage is TRBJ2-2, with 7 bases fitting TRBD1. This CDR3 has 15 residues. Germline assignment: CDR1 SGHTA and CDR2 FQGNSA. The V gene end was trimmed by 5 bases and the J gene end by 0 bases; junction bases not matched to a gene: 3. The CDR3 DNA reads as TGTGCCAGCAGCCGGGACAGAGCGAACACCGGGGAGCTGTTTTTT. Translated: CASSRDRANTGELFF.

The sample holds many counts of this clonotype. The chain carries TRBV7-3 and TRBJ2-3, with 11 bases matching TRBD2. Germline V gene data show CDR1 as SGHTA and CDR2 as FQGTGA. The length of the CDR3 is 16 residues. V shed 3 bases and J 0 bases; nucleotides not matched to a gene: 2. The CDR3 here is CASSFRLAGSTDTQYF. CDR3 coding DNA: TGTGCCAGCAGCTTTCGACTAGCGGGGAGCACAGATACGCAGTATTTT.